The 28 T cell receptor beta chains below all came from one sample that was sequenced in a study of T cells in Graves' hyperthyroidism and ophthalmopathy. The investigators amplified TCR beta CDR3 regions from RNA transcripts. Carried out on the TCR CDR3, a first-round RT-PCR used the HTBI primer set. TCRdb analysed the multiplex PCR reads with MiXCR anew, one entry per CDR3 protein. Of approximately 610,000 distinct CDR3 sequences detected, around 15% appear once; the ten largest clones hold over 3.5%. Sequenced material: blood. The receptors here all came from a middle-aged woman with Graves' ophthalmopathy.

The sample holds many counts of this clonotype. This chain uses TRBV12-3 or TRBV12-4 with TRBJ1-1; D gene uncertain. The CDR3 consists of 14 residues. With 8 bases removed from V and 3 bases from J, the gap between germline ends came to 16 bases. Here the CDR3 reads CASRTKLGDTEAFF. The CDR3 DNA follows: TGTGCCAGCCGTACTAAACTGGGCGACACTGAAGCTTTCTTT.

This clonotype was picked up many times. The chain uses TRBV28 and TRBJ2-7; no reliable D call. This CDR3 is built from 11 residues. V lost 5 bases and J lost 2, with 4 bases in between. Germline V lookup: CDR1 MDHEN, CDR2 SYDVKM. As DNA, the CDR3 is TGTGCCAGCAGTACAACCTACGAGCAGTACTTC. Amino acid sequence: CASSTTYEQYF.

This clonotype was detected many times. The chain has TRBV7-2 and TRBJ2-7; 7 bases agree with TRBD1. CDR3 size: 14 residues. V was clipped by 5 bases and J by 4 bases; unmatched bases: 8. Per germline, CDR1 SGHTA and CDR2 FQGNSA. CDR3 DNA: TGTGCCAGCAGCCCCGACAGGGATTCGTACGAGCAGTACTTC. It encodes CASSPDRDSYEQYF. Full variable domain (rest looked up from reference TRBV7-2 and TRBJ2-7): GAGVSQSPSNKVTEKGKDVELRCDPISGHTALYWYRQSLGQGLEFLIYFQGNSAPDKSGLPSDRFSAERTGGSVSTLTIQRTQQEDSAVYLCASSPDRDSYEQYFGPGTRLTVT.

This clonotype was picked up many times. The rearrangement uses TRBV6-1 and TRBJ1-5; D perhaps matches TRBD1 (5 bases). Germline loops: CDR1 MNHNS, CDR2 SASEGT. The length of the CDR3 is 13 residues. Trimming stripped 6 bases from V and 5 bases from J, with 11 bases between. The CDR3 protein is CASRQGVHQPQHF. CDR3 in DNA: TGTGCCAGCAGGCAGGGTGTGCATCAGCCCCAGCATTTT.

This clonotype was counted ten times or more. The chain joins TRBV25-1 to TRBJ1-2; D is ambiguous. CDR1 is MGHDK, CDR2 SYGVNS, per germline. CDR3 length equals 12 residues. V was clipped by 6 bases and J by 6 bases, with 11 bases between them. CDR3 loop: CASSEFNNGYTF. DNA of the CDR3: TGTGCCAGCAGCGAGTTCAATAATGGCTACACCTTC.

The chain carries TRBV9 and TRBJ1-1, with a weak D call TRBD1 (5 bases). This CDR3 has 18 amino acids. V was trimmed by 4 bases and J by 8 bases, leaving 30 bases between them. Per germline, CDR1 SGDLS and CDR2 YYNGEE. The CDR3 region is CASSPSDPPGPSPGEAFF. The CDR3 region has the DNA TGTGCCAGCAGCCCTTCTGACCCGCCGGGACCGTCCCCGGGCGAAGCTTTCTTT.

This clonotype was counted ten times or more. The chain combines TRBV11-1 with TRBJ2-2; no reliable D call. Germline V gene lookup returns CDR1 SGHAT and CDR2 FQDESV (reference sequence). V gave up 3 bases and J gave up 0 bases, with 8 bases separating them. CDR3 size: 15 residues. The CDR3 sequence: CASSFPSANTGELFF. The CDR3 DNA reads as TGTGCCAGCAGCTTCCCGTCCGCGAACACCGGGGAGCTGTTTTTT.

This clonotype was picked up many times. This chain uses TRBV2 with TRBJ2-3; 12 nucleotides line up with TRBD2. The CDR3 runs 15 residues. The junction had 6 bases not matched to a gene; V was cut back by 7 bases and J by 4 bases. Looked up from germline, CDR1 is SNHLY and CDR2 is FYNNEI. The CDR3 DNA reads TGTGCCAGCAAAAAGACTAGCGGGAGCTCAGATACGCAGTATTTT. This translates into CASKKTSGSSDTQYF.

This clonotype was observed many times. The CDR3 is CASSTHGTTEAFF. DNA for the CDR3: TGTGCCAGCAGTACCCACGGGACTACTGAAGCTTTCTTT. The chain is built from TRBV12-3 or TRBV12-4 and TRBJ1-1; tentative D call: TRBD1 (5 bases). With 5 bases removed from V and 5 bases from J, the gap between germline ends came to 12 bases. This CDR3 is built from 13 residues.

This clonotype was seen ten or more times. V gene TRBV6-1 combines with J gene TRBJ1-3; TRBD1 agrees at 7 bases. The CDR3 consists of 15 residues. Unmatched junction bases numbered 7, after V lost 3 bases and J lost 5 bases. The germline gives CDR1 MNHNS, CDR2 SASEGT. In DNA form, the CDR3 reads TGTGCCAGCAGTGACCCGGGACAGCGACGAAACACCATATATTTT. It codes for CASSDPGQRRNTIYF.

CDR3 nucleotide sequence: TGTGCCAGCTCTGGCGGGGGACTAGGAACCGGGGAGCTGTTTTTT. Its protein product is CASSGGGLGTGELFF. This rearrangement joins TRBV12-3 or TRBV12-4 to TRBJ2-2; 8 bases line up with TRBD2. Trimming at V came to 8 bases and at J to 5 bases, leaving 10 bases not matched to a gene. The CDR3 is 15 amino acids.

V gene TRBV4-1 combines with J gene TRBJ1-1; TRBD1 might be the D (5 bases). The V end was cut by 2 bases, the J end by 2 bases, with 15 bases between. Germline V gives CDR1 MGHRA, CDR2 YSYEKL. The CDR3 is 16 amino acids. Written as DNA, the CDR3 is TGCGCCAGCAGCCAAATAACCCGGGACCTTAACACTGAAGCTTTCTTT. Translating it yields CASSQITRDLNTEAFF.

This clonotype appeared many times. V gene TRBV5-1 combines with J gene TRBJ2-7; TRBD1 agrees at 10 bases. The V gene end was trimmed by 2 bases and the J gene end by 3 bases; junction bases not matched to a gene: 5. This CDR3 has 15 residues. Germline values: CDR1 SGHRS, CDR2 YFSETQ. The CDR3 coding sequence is TGCGCCAGCAGCTTTGGGACAGGGGCGCTCTACGAGCAGTACTTC. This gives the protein CASSFGTGALYEQYF.

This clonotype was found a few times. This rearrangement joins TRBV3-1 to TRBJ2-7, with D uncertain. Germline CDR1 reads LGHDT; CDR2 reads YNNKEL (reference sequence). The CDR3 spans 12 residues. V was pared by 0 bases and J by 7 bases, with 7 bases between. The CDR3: CASSQETREQYF. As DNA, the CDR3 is TGTGCCAGCAGCCAAGAAACTCGAGAGCAGTACTTC.

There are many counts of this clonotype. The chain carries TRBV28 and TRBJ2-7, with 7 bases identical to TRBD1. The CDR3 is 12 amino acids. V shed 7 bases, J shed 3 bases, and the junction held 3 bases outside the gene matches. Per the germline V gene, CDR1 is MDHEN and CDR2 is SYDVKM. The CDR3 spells CASNRDSYEQYF. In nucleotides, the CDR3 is TGTGCCAGCAATCGGGACAGCTACGAGCAGTACTTC. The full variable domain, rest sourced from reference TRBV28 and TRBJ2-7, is DVKVTQSSRYLVKRTGEKVFLECVQDMDHENMFWYRQDPGLGLRLIYFSYDVKMKEKGDIPEGYSVSREKKERFSLILESASTNQTSMYLCASNRDSYEQYFGPGTRLTVT.

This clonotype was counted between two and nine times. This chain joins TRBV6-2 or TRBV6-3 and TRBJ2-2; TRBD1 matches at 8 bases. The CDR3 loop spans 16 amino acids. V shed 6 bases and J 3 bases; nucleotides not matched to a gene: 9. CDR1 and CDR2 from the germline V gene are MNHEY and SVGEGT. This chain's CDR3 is CASRESGTGYTGELFF. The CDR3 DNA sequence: TGTGCCAGCAGAGAGTCCGGGACAGGCTACACCGGGGAGCTGTTTTTT.

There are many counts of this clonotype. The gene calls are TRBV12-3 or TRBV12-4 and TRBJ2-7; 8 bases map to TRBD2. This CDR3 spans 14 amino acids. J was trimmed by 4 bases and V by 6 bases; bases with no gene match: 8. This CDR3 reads CASSIAGFGYEQYF. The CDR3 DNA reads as TGTGCCAGCAGCATAGCGGGATTCGGGTACGAGCAGTACTTC.

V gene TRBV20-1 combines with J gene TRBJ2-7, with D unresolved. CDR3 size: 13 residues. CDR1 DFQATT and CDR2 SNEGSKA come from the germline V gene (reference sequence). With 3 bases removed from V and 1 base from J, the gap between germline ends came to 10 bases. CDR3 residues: CSARGIRSYEQYF. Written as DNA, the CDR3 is TGCAGTGCTAGGGGGATCAGATCCTACGAGCAGTACTTC.

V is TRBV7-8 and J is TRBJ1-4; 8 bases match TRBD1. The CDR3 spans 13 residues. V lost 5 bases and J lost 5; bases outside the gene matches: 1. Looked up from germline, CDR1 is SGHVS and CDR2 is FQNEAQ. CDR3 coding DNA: TGTGCCAGCAGCACAGGGGGAAATGAAAAACTGTTTTTT. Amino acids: CASSTGGNEKLFF.

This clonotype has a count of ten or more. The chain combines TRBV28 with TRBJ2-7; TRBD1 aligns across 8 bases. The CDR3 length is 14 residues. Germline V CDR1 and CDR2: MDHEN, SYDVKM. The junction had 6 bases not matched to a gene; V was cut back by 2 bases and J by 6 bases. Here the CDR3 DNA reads TGTGCCAGCAGTTTAGGGGGACAGGCCCTCGAGCAGTACTTC. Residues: CASSLGGQALEQYF.

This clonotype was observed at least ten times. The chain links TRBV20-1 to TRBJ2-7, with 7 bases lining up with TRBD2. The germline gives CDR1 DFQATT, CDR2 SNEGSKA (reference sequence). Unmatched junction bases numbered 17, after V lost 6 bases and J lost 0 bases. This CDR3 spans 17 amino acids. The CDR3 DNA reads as TGCAGTGCCTCCCCGACCGTTGGGAGGGGAAGCTCCTACGAGCAGTACTTC. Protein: CSASPTVGRGSSYEQYF.

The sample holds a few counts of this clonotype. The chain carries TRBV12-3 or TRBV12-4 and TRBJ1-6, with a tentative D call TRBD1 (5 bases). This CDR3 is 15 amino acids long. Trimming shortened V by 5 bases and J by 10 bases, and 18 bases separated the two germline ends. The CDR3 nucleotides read TGTGCCAGCAGTCGCCCGGGGGTGGGTAGCTCACCCCTCCACTTT. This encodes CASSRPGVGSSPLHF.

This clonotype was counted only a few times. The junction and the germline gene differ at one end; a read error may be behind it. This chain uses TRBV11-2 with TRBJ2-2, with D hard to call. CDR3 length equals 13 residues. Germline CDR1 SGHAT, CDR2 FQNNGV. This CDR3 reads CASSLQYTWELFF. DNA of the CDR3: TGTGCCAGCAGCTTACAATACACCTGGGAGCTGTTTTTT.

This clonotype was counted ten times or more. Here the CDR3 reads CAISDRSGASGANVLTF. CDR3 nucleotides: TGTGCCATCAGTGATAGATCGGGAGCATCCGGGGCCAACGTCCTGACTTTC. The rearrangement links TRBV10-3 to TRBJ2-6, with D maybe TRBD2 (6 bases). V lost 3 bases and J 4 bases, leaving 16 bases between the germline ends. Germline values: CDR1 ENHRY, CDR2 SYGVKD. The CDR3 is 17 residues long.

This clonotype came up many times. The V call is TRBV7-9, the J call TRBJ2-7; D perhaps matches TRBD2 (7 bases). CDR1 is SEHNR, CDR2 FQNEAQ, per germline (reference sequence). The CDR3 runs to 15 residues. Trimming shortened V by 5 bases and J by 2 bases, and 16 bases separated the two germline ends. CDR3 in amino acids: CASSRYREGTYEQYF. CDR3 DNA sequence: TGTGCCAGCAGCCGTTACAGGGAGGGCACCTACGAGCAGTACTTC.

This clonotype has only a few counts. CDR3 nucleotide sequence: TGCAGCGTTGAAAATCCCCAACAAGAGACCCAGTACTTC. Translating it yields CSVENPQQETQYF. V gene TRBV29-1 combines with J gene TRBJ2-5; the D is unclear. The germline V gene encodes CDR1 SQVTM and CDR2 ANQGSEA. The V and J ends lost 2 bases and 2 bases respectively, with 9 bases between them. This CDR3 has 13 residues. Together with reference TRBV29-1 and TRBJ2-5, the CDR3 gives the full variable domain: SAVISQKPSRDICQRGTSLTIQCQVDSQVTMMFWYRQQPGQSLTLIATANQGSEATYESGFVIDKFPISRPNLTFSTLTVSNMSPEDSSIYLCSVENPQQETQYFGPGTRLLVL.

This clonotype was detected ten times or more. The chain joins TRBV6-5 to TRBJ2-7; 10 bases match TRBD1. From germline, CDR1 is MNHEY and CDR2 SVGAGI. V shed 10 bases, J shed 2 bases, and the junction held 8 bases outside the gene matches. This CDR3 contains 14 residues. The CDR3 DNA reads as TGTGCCACCGCTAGACAGGGGGCAACCTACGAGCAGTACTTC. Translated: CATARQGATYEQYF.

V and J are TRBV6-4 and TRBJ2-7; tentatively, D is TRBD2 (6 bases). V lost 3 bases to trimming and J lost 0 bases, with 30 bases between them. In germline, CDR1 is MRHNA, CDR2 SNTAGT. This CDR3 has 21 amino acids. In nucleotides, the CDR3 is TGTGCCAGCAGTGAATATGGAGGGGCTTCCCTTCTCTCCCTTTCCTCCTACGAGCAGTACTTC. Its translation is CASSEYGGASLLSLSSYEQYF.